This T cell receptor (beta chain) was identified during a study of T cell clusters in autoimmune cytopenias. About 37,500 genome equivalents of blood DNA were amplified for TRB. TRB rearrangements were amplified by touch-down multiplex PCR with mixed TRB-A/B primers. TCRdb re-called the multiplex PCR reads and gives one entry per CDR3 protein, without DNA. The sample data list some 15,000 distinct CDR3 sequences. Germline CDR1 is SGHRS and CDR2 is YFSETQ. The CDR3 has 16 residues. The TCR was taken from a human donor with an autoimmune cytopenia or autoimmune hepatitis (not recorded which). The genes are TRBV5-1 and TRBJ2-3; TCRdb designates TRBD2, a call that cannot be tested without DNA. Sequenced: peripheral blood. CDR3 protein: CASSPELAGPPGAQYF. The entire variable domain, with the rest obtained from reference TRBV5-1 and TRBJ2-3, is as follows: KAGVTQTPRYLIKTRGQQVTLSCSPISGHRSVSWYQQTPGQGLQFLFEYFSETQRNKGNFPGRFSGRQFSNSRSEMNVSTLELGDSALYLCASSPELAGPPGAQYFGPGTRLTVL.